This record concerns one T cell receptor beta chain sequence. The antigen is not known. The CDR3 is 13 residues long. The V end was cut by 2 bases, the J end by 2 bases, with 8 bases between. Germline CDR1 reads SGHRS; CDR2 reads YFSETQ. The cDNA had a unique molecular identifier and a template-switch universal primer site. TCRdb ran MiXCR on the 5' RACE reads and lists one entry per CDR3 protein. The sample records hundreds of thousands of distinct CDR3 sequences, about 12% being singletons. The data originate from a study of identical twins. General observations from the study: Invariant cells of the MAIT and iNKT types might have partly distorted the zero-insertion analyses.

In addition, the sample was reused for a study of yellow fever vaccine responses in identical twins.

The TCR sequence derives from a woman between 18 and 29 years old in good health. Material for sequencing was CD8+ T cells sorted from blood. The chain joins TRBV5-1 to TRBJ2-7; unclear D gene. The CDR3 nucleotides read TGCGCCAGCAGCTTAATAGTTCCCTACGAGCAGTACGTC. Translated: CASSLIVPYEQYV.